The 8 T cell receptor beta chains reported below all come from one sample, sequenced in a study of identical twins. Each CDR3 protein gets one entry after TCRdb re-called the 5' RACE reads with MiXCR. The sample shows roughly 700,000 distinct CDR3 sequences, about 9.4% of them seen only once. The same sample was also used in a study of yellow fever vaccine responses in identical twins.

Sequencing was performed on PBMCs. Receptors originate from a woman younger than 35 in good health.

This sequence joins TRBV5-1 and TRBJ2-7, with D possibly TRBD1 on 6 matching bases. V gave up 5 bases and J gave up 0 bases, with 12 bases separating them. There are 14 residues in the CDR3. Germline values: CDR1 SGHRS, CDR2 YFSETQ. The CDR3 DNA sequence: TGCGCCAGCAGGACCCCGGGACACTCCTACGAGCAGTACTTC. Its translation: CASRTPGHSYEQYF.

This chain joins TRBV6-1 and TRBJ2-7; a weak D match, TRBD2 (6 bases). CDR3 length: 14 amino acids. From germline, CDR1 is MNHNS and CDR2 SASEGT. The germline V and J ends were trimmed by 9 bases and 4 bases, with 19 bases remaining between them. In nucleotides, the CDR3 is TGTGCCAGTAATAAAGTGTCCCGGGGGTACGAGCAGTACTTC. Translated: CASNKVSRGYEQYF.

This clonotype was detected a few times. The rearrangement joins TRBV29-1 to TRBJ1-2, with 9 bases that match TRBD1. Trimming removed 1 base from V and 8 bases from J; junction bases left unmatched: 5. CDR3 length: 13 amino acids. Per the germline V gene, CDR1 is SQVTM and CDR2 is ANQGSEA. CDR3 DNA: TGCAGCGTTGAAGGGGACAGGGCAGGAGGCTACACCTTC. Encoded protein: CSVEGDRAGGYTF.

This rearrangement joins TRBV3-1 to TRBJ2-5; perhaps D is TRBD1 or TRBD2 (6 bases each). CDR1 and CDR2 (germline): LGHDT, YNNKEL (reference sequence). There are 15 residues in the CDR3. Trimming pared 3 bases from V and 4 bases from J, leaving 15 bases between. DNA of the CDR3: TGTGCCAGCAGCCAGACCTCGGGGGCAGGAGAGACCCAGTACTTC. Its translation: CASSQTSGAGETQYF.

The chain combines TRBV29-1 with TRBJ2-7; D gene ambiguous. V shed 4 bases and J shed 1 base, with 17 bases lying between them. CDR3 size: 15 residues. Looked up from germline, CDR1 is SQVTM and CDR2 is ANQGSEA. The CDR3 loop reads CSVGTALGNSYEQYF. The CDR3 DNA follows: TGCAGCGTTGGGACCGCCCTGGGGAATTCCTACGAGCAGTACTTC.

The CDR3 reads CSASGSTTYEQYF. DNA of the CDR3: TGCAGCGCCTCCGGGTCCACTACCTACGAGCAGTACTTC. The J gene is TRBJ2-7, the V gene TRBV29-1, with no clear D. This CDR3 has 13 amino acids. Germline V CDR1 and CDR2: SQVTM, ANQGSEA. Trimming shortened V by 7 bases and J by 2 bases, and 15 bases separated the two germline ends.

Many counts were recorded for this clonotype. The gene calls are TRBV7-2 and TRBJ2-2, with TRBD2 as a possible D gene (6 bases). The germline V gene encodes CDR1 SGHTA and CDR2 FQGNSA. CDR3 length: 16 residues. V was pared by 1 base and J by 5 bases, with 14 bases between. The CDR3 DNA follows: TGTGCCAGCAGCTTAGTTTTGGCAGGAGGGACCGGGGAGCTGTTTTTT. Protein product: CASSLVLAGGTGELFF.

This chain links TRBV27 with TRBJ2-1; D is perhaps TRBD2 (5 bases). There are 14 residues in the CDR3. Germline CDR1 and CDR2: MNHEY and SMNVEV (reference sequence). V was cut by 4 bases and J by 5 bases, with 12 bases left in between. CDR3 nucleotide sequence: TGTGCCAGCAGTTCAATCCGGGAAGACAATGAGCAGTTCTTC. It yields the protein CASSSIREDNEQFF.